This T cell receptor (beta chain) was observed in a study of OX40 agonist ivuxolimab in advanced cancers. Repertoires were generated with immunoSEQ multiplex PCR, while TCRdb's copy carries only in-frame clones and drops some. The sample lists around 140,000 clones, 90% occurring once. The CDR3 totals 14 residues. With V trimmed by 3 bases and J by 4 bases, 5 bases remained unmatched. CDR1 SGHTA and CDR2 FQGNSA come from the germline V gene. The source of this sequence is an adult with an advanced solid tumor such as melanoma, head and neck, liver or kidney cancer. The chain couples TRBV7-2 to TRBJ2-5, with 7 bases matching TRBD2. This material consisted of CD4+ or CD8+ T cells sorted from blood, taken in a trial of the OX40 agonist ivuxolimab. CDR3 bases: TGTGCCAGCAGCTTTAGCGGGTTCGGAGAGACCCAGTACTTC. Translated: CASSFSGFGETQYF.